This T cell receptor (beta chain) originates from a study of T cells in Graves' hyperthyroidism and ophthalmopathy. V shed 6 bases and J shed 0 bases, with 9 bases lying between them. Looked up from germline, CDR1 is SQVTM and CDR2 is ANQGSEA. The CDR3 is 13 residues long. A few counts support this clonotype. Its cognate antigen is unknown. RNA transcripts served as the template for amplifying TCR beta CDR3 regions. Researchers ran a first-round RT-PCR on the TCR CDR3 using the HTBI primer set. Via MiXCR, TCRdb re-called the multiplex PCR reads, giving one row per CDR3 protein. The sample has 450,000 to 700,000 distinct CDR3 sequences, around 45% seen once. Study results and limitations: Ophthalmopathy was told apart from stable hyperthyroidism by a 13 V-J model.

Input material: peripheral blood or thyroid tissue (not recorded which). The TCR originated in an adult woman with Graves' disease, either hyperthyroidism or ophthalmopathy (not recorded which). V gene TRBV29-1 combines with J gene TRBJ1-5, with D hard to call. The CDR3 DNA follows: TGCAGCGTCTCTCAAAGTAGCAATCAGCCCCAGCATTTT. Protein product: CSVSQSSNQPQHF.